Below are 17 T cell receptor beta chains sequenced from a single sample in a study of T cells after yellow fever vaccination. A single record per CDR3 protein comes from TCRdb applying MiXCR to the 5' RACE reads. The sample holds a few hundred thousand distinct CDR3 sequences, 6.5% to 8.5% seen once. The input for sequencing was CD4+ T cells sorted from PBMCs, taken 15 days after the yellow fever booster vaccination. The receptors shown here come from a young man who received the YFV17D yellow fever vaccine.

V and J are TRBV19 and TRBJ2-5; D not resolved. The germline CDR1 and CDR2 sequences are LNHDA and SQIVND (reference sequence). Between the trimmed V and J ends, which lost 5 bases and 2 bases, there was a span of 15 bases. This CDR3 contains 15 residues. Here the CDR3 reads CASSARFERQETQYF. The CDR3 DNA follows: TGTGCCAGTAGTGCGCGCTTCGAACGTCAAGAGACCCAGTACTTC.

The chain uses TRBV10-3 and TRBJ1-2; TRBD1 matches 7 bases. This CDR3 has 12 amino acids. Germline CDR1 reads ENHRY; CDR2 reads SYGVKD. The ends lost 6 bases at V and 8 bases at J; junction bases unmatched: 6. CDR3: CAISEQGFGYTF. In nucleotides, the CDR3 is TGTGCCATCAGCGAACAGGGGTTCGGCTACACCTTC.

This clonotype was counted many times. The rearrangement uses TRBV7-8 and TRBJ2-2; 7 bases map to TRBD2. CDR3 size: 16 residues. Looked up from germline, CDR1 is SGHVS and CDR2 is FQNEAQ. Germline trimming cut 5 bases from V and 0 bases from J; bases unmatched to any gene: 6. The CDR3, as DNA: TGTGCCAGCAGCATCACCGGGACTACGAACACCGGGGAGCTGTTTTTT. Translation gives CASSITGTTNTGELFF.

This clonotype was detected ten times or more. The chain combines TRBV29-1 with TRBJ2-1, with 13 bases matching TRBD2. Trimming at V came to 7 bases and at J to 4 bases, leaving 4 bases not matched to a gene. The CDR3 covers 14 residues. CDR1 is SQVTM, CDR2 ANQGSEA, per germline. The CDR3 region is CSGWGLAGYNEQFF. Written as DNA, the CDR3 is TGCAGCGGCTGGGGACTAGCGGGATACAATGAGCAGTTCTTC.

This clonotype was observed a few times. V usage is TRBV12-3 or TRBV12-4 and J usage is TRBJ2-7; 10 nucleotides agree with TRBD1. This CDR3 has 15 residues. The junction had 5 bases not matched to a gene; V was cut back by 4 bases and J by 2 bases. CDR3 sequence reads: CASSSGTGVPYEQYF. CDR3 in DNA: TGTGCCAGCAGTTCTGGGACAGGGGTGCCCTACGAGCAGTACTTC.

The sample holds many counts of this clonotype. J is TRBJ2-3 and V is TRBV7-2; the D is unclear. The V end was cut by 5 bases, the J end by 0 bases, with 9 bases between. There are 14 residues in the CDR3. Germline V gives CDR1 SGHTA, CDR2 FQGNSA. The CDR3 DNA follows: TGTGCCAGCAGCCCTCACATAAGCACAGATACGCAGTATTTT. The encoded protein is CASSPHISTDTQYF.

There are a few counts of this clonotype. At one end the junction does not follow the germline gene, possibly because of a read error. The chain carries TRBV7-7 and TRBJ2-3, with D possibly matching TRBD2 (5 bases). Germline V lookup: CDR1 SSHAT, CDR2 FNYEAQ (reference sequence). The CDR3 extends over 14 amino acids. CDR3 loop: CASSLAPGADTQYF. The DNA for the CDR3 is TGTGCTAGCAGCTTAGCCCCCGGGGCAGATACGCAGTATTTT.

This clonotype turned up a few times. The chain employs TRBV20-1 and TRBJ2-1, with TRBD1 as a possible D gene (6 bases). The length of the CDR3 is 15 residues. Trimming removed 5 bases at V and 6 bases at J, with 20 bases between. Germline values: CDR1 DFQATT, CDR2 SNEGSKA (reference sequence). This CDR3 reads CSAPWRTDPANEQFF. Here the CDR3 DNA reads TGCAGTGCTCCCTGGAGGACAGATCCGGCCAATGAGCAGTTCTTC.

This clonotype was counted at least ten times. V gene TRBV24-1 combines with J gene TRBJ2-3; 7 nucleotides match TRBD2. The trim removed 5 bases at V and 4 bases at J, leaving 8 bases unmatched. CDR1 is KGHDR and CDR2 is SFDVKD in the germline V gene. This CDR3 is built from 15 residues. The DNA for the CDR3 is TGTGCCACCAGTGTGGGGGGAGGGCCCCCAGATACGCAGTATTTT. Protein product: CATSVGGGPPDTQYF.

The sample holds a few counts of this clonotype. The genes are TRBV11-2 and TRBJ2-5; unclear D gene. Trimming removed 0 bases from V and 6 bases from J, with 2 bases in between. This CDR3 has 11 amino acids. The germline CDR1 and CDR2 sequences are SGHAT and FQNNGV. The CDR3 here is CASSLEKTQYF. The DNA of the CDR3 is TGTGCCAGCAGCTTAGAGAAGACCCAGTACTTC.

This clonotype was seen at least ten times. The V call is TRBV10-3, the J call TRBJ2-1; D remains ambiguous. The CDR3 is 12 amino acids. Germline CDR1 ENHRY, CDR2 SYGVKD. The germline V and J ends were trimmed by 0 bases and 9 bases, with 6 bases remaining between them. CDR3 amino acids: CAISESFGEQFF. In DNA, the CDR3 is TGTGCCATCAGTGAGTCCTTCGGTGAGCAGTTCTTC.

This clonotype was counted only a few times. The rearrangement joins TRBV12-3 or TRBV12-4 to TRBJ2-1, with D tentatively TRBD1 (6 bases). V was cut by 9 bases and J by 4 bases, with 16 bases left in between. The CDR3 consists of 14 residues. CDR3 sequence reads: CASEGDLKYNEQFF. The CDR3 DNA reads TGTGCCAGTGAGGGGGATCTGAAGTACAATGAGCAGTTCTTC.

The V call is TRBV29-1, the J call TRBJ1-5; D remains ambiguous. Germline lookup yields CDR1 SQVTM and CDR2 ANQGSEA. This CDR3 has 13 amino acids. Trimming took 4 bases from V and 3 from J, leaving 10 bases between them. CDR3 sequence: CSVVSSDNQPQHF. The CDR3 DNA is TGCAGCGTTGTCAGCAGTGACAATCAGCCCCAGCATTTT.

The J gene is TRBJ2-3, the V gene TRBV29-1, with TRBD2 matching over 15 bases. Unmatched junction bases numbered 12, after V lost 6 bases and J lost 2 bases. CDR1 and CDR2 from the germline V gene are SQVTM and ANQGSEA. The CDR3 has 18 residues. CDR3 sequence reads: CSVGLAGGGGGHTDTQYF. In nucleotides, the CDR3 is TGCAGCGTAGGACTAGCGGGAGGGGGAGGGGGACACACAGATACGCAGTATTTT.

Only a few counts were recorded for this clonotype. The rearrangement uses TRBV12-3 or TRBV12-4 and TRBJ2-7; 9 nucleotides match TRBD2. This CDR3 region has 15 residues. V was clipped by 6 bases and J by 2 bases; unmatched bases: 8. CDR3 coding DNA: TGTGCCAGCAGCCCCGAAGCGGGAGGAACCTACGAGCAGTACTTC. It specifies CASSPEAGGTYEQYF.

V is TRBV20-1 and J is TRBJ2-7; TRBD2 aligns across 7 bases. The CDR3 runs to 15 residues. The V segment lost 5 bases and the J segment 7 bases; nucleotides outside the gene matches: 17. Germline V gene lookup returns CDR1 DFQATT and CDR2 SNEGSKA (reference sequence). CDR3 DNA sequence: TGCAGTGCTCCCGGGGGGAGGGCCTTAAGAGGGGAGCAGTACTTC. Encoded protein: CSAPGGRALRGEQYF.

This clonotype was seen many times. This chain joins TRBV11-1 and TRBJ2-1; 14 bases are a match to TRBD2. From germline, CDR1 is SGHAT and CDR2 FQDESV (reference sequence). This CDR3 is built from 18 residues. The junction had 13 bases not matched to a gene; V was cut back by 5 bases and J by 7 bases. CDR3: CASSPTVTSGRAGNEQFF. The CDR3 DNA is TGTGCCAGCAGCCCAACGGTGACTAGCGGGAGGGCGGGGAATGAGCAGTTCTTC.